This T cell receptor (beta chain) is drawn from a study of STAT5B mutations in CD4+ large granular lymphocyte leukemia. Study information: Among healthy controls, a particular HLA allele went with more CDR3 'QG' motifs.

With 1 base removed from V and 5 bases from J, the gap between germline ends came to 8 bases. The CDR3 extends over 13 amino acids. CDR1 LNHDA and CDR2 SQIVND come from the germline V gene (reference sequence). Study-wide findings and caveats: Main leukemic clonotypes were patient-specific, but 25% appeared at low frequency elsewhere. Patient CD4-sorted repertoires stayed more clonal than healthy ones after leukemic-clone removal. Compared with healthy controls (2/35), patient top clones favored TRBV06 (8/27).

With respect to this clone: Its antigen is still unknown.

Measured with immunoSEQ multiplex PCR; TCRdb has only the in-frame clones, and not every one. The table lists 31,000 or so clones, 70% to 90% of them singletons. Sample: CD4+ T cells from blood buffy coats. The rearrangement links TRBV19 to TRBJ1-1, with unresolved D. The source is a human donor in good health. This chain's CDR3 is CASSIAGKTEAFF. The CDR3 region has the DNA TGTGCCAGTAGTATAGCTGGGAAAACTGAAGCTTTCTTT.